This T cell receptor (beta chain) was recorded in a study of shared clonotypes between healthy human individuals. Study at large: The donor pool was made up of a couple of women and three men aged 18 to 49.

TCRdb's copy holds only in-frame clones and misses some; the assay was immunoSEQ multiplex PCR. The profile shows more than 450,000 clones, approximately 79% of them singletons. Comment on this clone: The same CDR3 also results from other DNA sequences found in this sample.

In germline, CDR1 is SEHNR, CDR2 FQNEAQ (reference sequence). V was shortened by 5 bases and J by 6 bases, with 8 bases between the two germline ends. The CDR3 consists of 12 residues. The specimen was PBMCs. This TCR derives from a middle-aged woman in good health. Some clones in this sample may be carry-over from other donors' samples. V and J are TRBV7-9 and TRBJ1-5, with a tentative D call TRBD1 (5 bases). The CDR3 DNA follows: TGTGCCAGCAGCCCGGGGGGTCAGCCCCAGCATTTT. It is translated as CASSPGGQPQHF.